The T cell receptor (beta chain) described here comes from a study of post-analysis software for immune sequencing data. As for the study in general: Progressive-relapsing, secondary progressive and relapsing-remitting multiple sclerosis were among the disease courses included.

The CDR3 contains 13 residues. With 6 bases clipped from V and 0 bases from J, the junction kept 2 bases outside the gene matches. Germline CDR1 SQVTM, CDR2 ANQGSEA. TCR beta cDNA libraries had unique molecular identifiers. Each sample of about 0.9 to 10 million input T cells yielded 500,000 or so cDNA molecules, so each molecule approximated one T cell. MiXCR, run by TCRdb on the PCR reads, gives a single entry per CDR3 protein. The sample holds around 400,000 distinct CDR3 sequences, approximately 42% seen once. A remark on this clonotype: Its antigen remains unknown.

Points from the study as a whole: Comparison with controls showed significantly lower normalized Chao1 diversity in multiple sclerosis patients. A handful of TRBV segments were significantly more frequent in patients than in controls. TRBV5-6, TRBV5-1 and TRBV20-1 were among these segments. F-measure co-clustering was strong for batch-matched samples.

The sequence was obtained from a girl aged 2 to 9 with multiple sclerosis. Source material: blood. The chain links TRBV29-1 to TRBJ1-1; TRBD1 matches at 9 bases. The CDR3 sequence is CSVHRGLNTEAFF. In DNA form, the CDR3 reads TGCAGCGTGCACAGGGGGCTGAACACTGAAGCTTTCTTT.